A single sample gave rise to the 2 T cell receptor beta chains below, sequenced in a study of blood T cell repertoires in COVID-19. Sequenced by immunoSEQ multiplex PCR; TCRdb stores in-frame clones only, minus some. Found here are over 85,000 clones, approximately 84% of them singletons; the top ten hold around 4.5%. The specimen sequenced was peripheral blood. All receptors come from a human donor in a cohort sampled during active COVID-19.

This rearrangement joins TRBV27 to TRBJ2-7, with D perhaps matching TRBD1 (7 bases). This CDR3 comprises 15 residues. The ends were cut back, 5 bases at V and 0 bases at J, with 14 bases in the middle. Looked up from germline, CDR1 is MNHEY and CDR2 is SMNVEV (reference sequence). CDR3 loop: CASSLRDSGSYEQYF. As DNA, the CDR3 is TGTGCCAGCAGTCTGCGGGACAGCGGCTCCTACGAGCAGTACTTC.

The V gene is TRBV23-1, the J gene TRBJ2-7; the D gene is possibly TRBD2 (5 bases). TRBV23-1 is flagged as an ORF with uncertain function. The CDR3 sequence is 20 residues long. V was trimmed by 2 bases and J by 5 bases, leaving 31 bases between them. CDR3 DNA: TGCGCCAGCAGTCAAGGACTGGACGGTCTGCCCGGTGGACCCTTCCACGAGCAGTACTTC. Amino acid sequence: CASSQGLDGLPGGPFHEQYF.